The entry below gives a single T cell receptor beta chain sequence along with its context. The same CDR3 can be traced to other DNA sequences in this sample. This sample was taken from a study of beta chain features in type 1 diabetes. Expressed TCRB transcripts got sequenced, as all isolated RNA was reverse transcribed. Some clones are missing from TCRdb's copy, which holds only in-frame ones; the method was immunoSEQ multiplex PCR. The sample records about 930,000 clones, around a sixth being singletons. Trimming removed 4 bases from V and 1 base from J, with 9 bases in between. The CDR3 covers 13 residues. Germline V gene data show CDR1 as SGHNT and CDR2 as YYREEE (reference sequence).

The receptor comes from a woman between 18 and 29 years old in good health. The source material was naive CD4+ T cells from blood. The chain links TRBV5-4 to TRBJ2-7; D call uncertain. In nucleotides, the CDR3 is TGTGCCAGCAGCCTAGTGGGTTCCTACGAGCAGTACTTC. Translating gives CASSLVGSYEQYF. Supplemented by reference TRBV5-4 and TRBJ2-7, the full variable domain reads ETGVTQSPTHLIKTRGQQVTLRCSSQSGHNTVSWYQQALGQGPQFIFQYYREEENGRGNFPPRFSGLQFPNYSSELNVNALELDDSALYLCASSLVGSYEQYFGPGTRLTVT.